These T cell receptor beta chains were read from a single sample in a study of response to subunit inactivated influenza vaccine. TCRdb redid the calling of the RT-PCR reads with MiXCR, one entry per CDR3 protein. The sample lists 500,000 to 600,000 distinct CDR3 sequences; approximately 15% were seen once. The specimen was CD4+ T cells sorted from PBMCs, collected about 24 months after vaccination. These receptors all come from a man aged 50-75 years who received an inactivated influenza vaccine. Each CDR3 is given with its conserved first and last residue. D genes are given only for firm matches. Only part of the rows carry a size: once, few, many, or a class if the clone is expanded.

size: .; D: .; V: TRBV11-2; J: TRBJ2-5; CDR3: CASSLDQQKETQYF; DNA: TGTGCCAGCAGCTTAGATCAACAGAAAGAGACCCAGTACTTC
size: .; D: .; V: TRBV24-1; J: TRBJ2-2; CDR3: CATSVSGLPGELFF; DNA: TGTGCCACCAGTGTTTCAGGTTTACCCGGGGAGCTGTTTTTT
size: .; D: TRBD2; V: TRBV7-2; J: TRBJ2-3; CDR3: CASSLNLLAATDTQYF; DNA: TGTGCCAGCAGCTTAAACTTACTAGCGGCGACAGATACGCAGTATTTT
size: many; D: .; V: TRBV7-6; J: TRBJ1-5; CDR3: CASSGYSNQPQHF; DNA: TGTGCCAGCTCCGGCTATAGCAATCAGCCCCAGCATTTT
size: .; D: TRBD2; V: TRBV29-1; J: TRBJ2-7; CDR3: CSVVPGGRAPYEQYF; DNA: TGCAGCGTGGTACCGGGGGGGCGGGCCCCCTACGAGCAGTACTTC
size: .; D: .; V: TRBV28; J: TRBJ2-1; CDR3: CAIRGAGYNEQFF; DNA: TGTGCCATCAGGGGGGCGGGGTACAATGAGCAGTTCTTC
size: few; D: .; V: TRBV7-9; J: TRBJ1-1; CDR3: CASSWGTVMNTEAFF; DNA: TGTGCCAGCAGCTGGGGGACGGTGATGAACACTGAAGCTTTCTTT
size: .; D: .; V: TRBV7-2; J: TRBJ2-5; CDR3: CASSLGALETQYF; DNA: TGTGCCAGCAGCTTAGGAGCTTTAGAGACCCAGTACTTC
size: .; D: .; V: TRBV20-1; J: TRBJ2-7; CDR3: CSARPSGSYEQYF; DNA: TGCAGTGCCCGCCCCAGCGGATCCTACGAGCAGTACTTC
size: .; D: .; V: TRBV28; J: TRBJ1-4; CDR3: CASSFHRATNEKLFF; DNA: TGTGCCAGCAGTTTTCATAGGGCCACTAATGAAAAACTGTTTTTT
size: few; D: .; V: TRBV20-1; J: TRBJ1-2; CDR3: CSAEEDRNYGYTF; DNA: TGCAGTGCGGAGGAGGACCGCAACTATGGCTACACCTTC
size: few; D: .; V: TRBV10-3; J: TRBJ2-7; CDR3: CAIRESGNSYEQYF; DNA: TGTGCCATCAGGGAATCAGGGAACTCCTACGAGCAGTACTTC
size: many; D: TRBD1; V: TRBV4-3; J: TRBJ2-1; CDR3: CASSQFYTGTDNEQFF; DNA: TGCGCCAGCAGCCAATTCTACACCGGGACAGACAATGAGCAGTTCTTC
size: many; D: .; V: TRBV4-2; J: TRBJ1-5; CDR3: CASSRDWSNQPQHF; DNA: TGTGCCAGCAGCCGGGACTGGAGCAATCAGCCCCAGCATTTT
size: few; D: TRBD2; V: TRBV20-1; J: TRBJ2-5; CDR3: CSARRGRQETQYF; DNA: TGCAGTGCTAGGCGGGGGAGACAAGAGACCCAGTACTTC
size: .; D: TRBD2; V: TRBV20-1; J: TRBJ2-7; CDR3: CSASRDGRIYEQYF; DNA: TGCAGTGCCAGCCGGGACGGGAGGATCTACGAGCAGTACTTC
size: few; D: .; V: TRBV10-2; J: TRBJ1-1; CDR3: CASSDPTGGEAFF; DNA: TGCGCCAGCAGTGATCCGACGGGGGGGGAGGCTTTCTTT
size: few; D: .; V: TRBV20-1; J: TRBJ1-5; CDR3: CSASRRDNQPQHF; DNA: TGCAGTGCTAGCCGCAGGGATAATCAGCCCCAGCATTTT
size: few; D: .; V: TRBV5-6; J: TRBJ1-5; CDR3: CASSFSDTSNQPQHF; DNA: TGTGCCAGCAGCTTTAGTGACACTAGCAATCAGCCCCAGCATTTT
size: .; D: .; V: TRBV7-9; J: TRBJ2-3; CDR3: CASSPHPDTQYF; DNA: TGTGCCAGCAGCCCACATCCTGATACGCAGTATTTT
size: many; D: .; V: TRBV29-1; J: TRBJ2-1; CDR3: CSVPGMSYNEQFF; DNA: TGCAGCGTTCCGGGGATGTCCTACAATGAGCAGTTCTTC
size: .; D: .; V: TRBV2; J: TRBJ1-1; CDR3: CASSFDSEAFF; DNA: TGTGCCAGCAGCTTTGACAGTGAAGCTTTCTTT
size: .; D: TRBD1; V: TRBV20-1; J: TRBJ2-5; CDR3: CSARTGTGREQETQYF; DNA: TGCAGTGCTAGGACTGGGACAGGCAGAGAACAAGAGACCCAGTACTTC
size: .; D: .; V: TRBV4-2; J: TRBJ1-5; CDR3: CASSQDFGNSNQPQHF; DNA: TGTGCCAGCAGCCAAGATTTTGGGAATAGCAATCAGCCCCAGCATTTT
size: .; D: .; V: TRBV18; J: TRBJ1-1; CDR3: CASSGRRENTEAFF; DNA: TGTGCCAGCTCCGGGCGCAGGGAGAACACTGAAGCTTTCTTT
size: .; D: TRBD2; V: TRBV5-6; J: TRBJ2-3; CDR3: CASSPGGGVDTDTQYF; DNA: TGTGCCAGCAGCCCGGGGGGAGGGGTTGACACAGATACGCAGTATTTT
size: .; D: TRBD2; V: TRBV12-3/TRBV12-4; J: TRBJ2-1; CDR3: CASRHGTSGQSSYNEQFF; DNA: TGTGCCAGCAGGCACGGGACTAGCGGACAGAGCTCCTACAATGAGCAGTTCTTC